This record covers a single T cell receptor (beta chain). Those enrolled in Seattle joined during active infection and were followed longitudinally afterward. This record belongs to a study of blood T cell repertoires in COVID-19. Study-level information: The study drew acute and convalescent COVID-19 samples from the United States, Italy and Spain.

In the authors' methods: Reference gene primer amplification gave nucleated cell count estimates. The repertoire was sequenced with immunoSEQ multiplex PCR; TCRdb's copy has only in-frame clones and lacks some. V and J calls and clone size come straight from that table; D and trimming were deduced from the DNA. The sample consists of 160,000 or so clones, more than 85% of them appearing once. The V end was cut by 2 bases, the J end by 4 bases, with 9 bases between. The CDR3 sequence is 13 residues long. Germline lookup yields CDR1 SGDLS and CDR2 YYNGEE. The sample consisted of peripheral blood. The receptor was isolated from a woman aged 60 to 75 with COVID-19, enrolled during active disease. This chain links TRBV9 with TRBJ1-2; perhaps TRBD1 as D (6 bases). The CDR3 nucleotides are TGTGCCAGCAGCGTTGGGGGCACCTATGGCTACACCTTC. This gives the protein CASSVGGTYGYTF.